This TCR beta chain came from a study of identical twins. V lost 2 bases and J lost 8, with 10 bases in between. The CDR3 spans 13 residues. Germline V gene sequence: CDR1 SEHNR, CDR2 FQNEAQ (reference sequence). TCRdb reprocessed the 5' RACE reads via MiXCR and lists one record per CDR3 protein. The table lists around 230,000 distinct CDR3 sequences, 6.5% of them singletons. The same sample was also used in a study of T cells expressing NK-cell markers. Per that paper: Sorted CD3+CD56+NKG2C+, CD3+CD56+NKG2C- and CD3+CD56-NKG2C+ T-cell subsets were beta-chain profiled.

V and J are TRBV7-9 and TRBJ2-1; D remains ambiguous. Sequenced sample: CD8+ T cells sorted from blood. The clonotype originates from a woman aged 18-29 years in good health. The CDR3: CASSLLVGDEQFF. CDR3 DNA sequence: TGTGCCAGCAGCTTATTGGTAGGCGATGAGCAGTTCTTC.